The next 20 T cell receptor beta chains were all read from a single sample in a study of early T cells in non-severe SARS-CoV-2 infection. MiXCR was run by TCRdb on the 5' RACE reads, yielding one entry per CDR3 protein. The sample lists roughly 27,000 distinct CDR3 sequences; roughly 5% were seen once. Material: whole blood. All receptors come from an adult who was a healthcare worker with PCR-confirmed SARS-CoV-2 infection or an uninfected control (not recorded which).

This clonotype appeared a few times. V and J are TRBV12-5 and TRBJ2-4; no clear D gene. Germline CDR1 is LGHNT and CDR2 is FRNRAP. The germline V and J ends were trimmed by 1 base and 9 bases, with 7 bases remaining between them. The CDR3 is 12 residues long. CDR3 sequence reads: CASGLEYSIQYF. The CDR3, as DNA: TGTGCTAGTGGTTTGGAGTATAGCATTCAGTACTTC.

This clonotype was counted ten times or more. V and J are TRBV5-8 and TRBJ1-5; a weak D match, TRBD1 (5 bases). This CDR3 region has 15 residues. V shed 5 bases and J shed 0 bases, with 12 bases lying between them. In germline, CDR1 is SGHTS, CDR2 YDEGEE. CDR3 loop: CASSGTVLSNQPQHF. In DNA form, the CDR3 reads TGTGCCAGCAGTGGGACGGTCCTTAGCAATCAGCCCCAGCATTTT.

This clonotype was seen many times. CDR3 residues: CASRAMNTEAFF. The CDR3 nucleotides read TGTGCCAGCAGGGCCATGAACACTGAAGCTTTCTTT. The chain links TRBV6-1 to TRBJ1-1; the D is unclear. The germline V and J ends were trimmed by 6 bases and 0 bases, with 5 bases remaining between them. This CDR3 is 12 amino acids long. CDR1 is MNHNS and CDR2 is SASEGT in the germline V gene.

This chain uses TRBV11-2 with TRBJ2-5; 12 positions match TRBD2. The CDR3 length is 19 residues. The junction had 14 bases not matched to a gene; V was cut back by 5 bases and J by 1 base. From germline, CDR1 is SGHAT and CDR2 FQNNGV. The CDR3 sequence is CASSRGFASGRGTQETQYF. The CDR3, as DNA: TGTGCCAGCAGCCGAGGCTTCGCTAGCGGGAGGGGAACCCAAGAGACCCAGTACTTC.

This clonotype showed up many times. In DNA form, the CDR3 reads TGCAGTGCTAGAGATAGCAGGGTTAAGGCTGAAGCTTTCTTT. Its translation is CSARDSRVKAEAFF. This chain joins TRBV20-1 and TRBJ1-1, with a possible D match to TRBD1 (5 bases). V shed 0 bases and J shed 6 bases, with 14 bases lying between them. The germline V gene encodes CDR1 DFQATT and CDR2 SNEGSKA (reference sequence). The CDR3 has 14 residues.

This rearrangement joins TRBV20-1 to TRBJ2-1; D is undetermined. The germline CDR1 and CDR2 sequences are DFQATT and SNEGSKA (reference sequence). The CDR3 is 14 residues long. V lost 5 bases, J lost 2 bases, and 13 bases lay in between. The CDR3 DNA reads TGCAGTGCTTCTGACGGACCTCCCTACAATGAGCAGTTCTTC. Encoded protein: CSASDGPPYNEQFF.

This clonotype was seen only a few times. This sequence joins TRBV29-1 and TRBJ2-2; TRBD1 matches at 9 bases. Losses at the gene ends were 6 bases for V and 6 bases for J; bases not matched to a gene: 5. This CDR3 comprises 13 residues. The germline CDR1 and CDR2 sequences are SQVTM and ANQGSEA. CDR3 coding DNA: TGCAGCGTGGTTCGGGACAGGGCCGGGGAGCTGTTTTTT. Translation gives CSVVRDRAGELFF.

The table lists this clonotype with many counts. J is TRBJ1-6 and V is TRBV6-1; D remains unclear. Trimming left V 5 bases short and J 7 bases short, with 15 bases between. Germline V gene sequence: CDR1 MNHNS, CDR2 SASEGT. The CDR3 has 15 residues. Written as DNA, the CDR3 is TGTGCCAGCAGTCAAACAGAACTCCGGAATTCACCCCTCCACTTT. It codes for CASSQTELRNSPLHF.

This clonotype was seen many times. This chain connects TRBV18 to TRBJ1-2; TRBD1 matches at 7 bases. The CDR3 is 14 residues long. The V and J ends lost 3 bases and 6 bases, in that order; junction bases with no gene match: 7. CDR1 and CDR2 (germline): KGHSH, LQKENI. The chain's CDR3 is CASSPSLTGDGYTF. CDR3 DNA sequence: TGTGCCAGCTCACCCAGTTTAACAGGGGATGGCTACACCTTC.

This clonotype was counted a few times. This chain joins TRBV5-1 and TRBJ2-2, with TRBD2 identical over 8 bases. V gave up 5 bases and J gave up 0 bases; unmatched junction bases: 6. This CDR3 is 16 amino acids long. From germline, CDR1 is SGHRS and CDR2 YFSETQ. The CDR3 protein is CASRQPGLANTGELFF. Written as DNA, the CDR3 is TGCGCCAGCAGACAACCGGGACTAGCGAACACCGGGGAGCTGTTTTTT.

This clonotype was observed a few times. The rearrangement uses TRBV10-3 and TRBJ1-5; D is possibly TRBD1 (5 bases). V was cut by 4 bases and J by 7 bases, with 11 bases left in between. Germline V gene sequence: CDR1 ENHRY, CDR2 SYGVKD. The CDR3 spans 13 residues. CDR3 bases: TGTGCCATCAGTGGGGGGTACGGCCAGCCCCAGCATTTT. Translation: CAISGGYGQPQHF.

This clonotype has at least ten counts. V gene TRBV6-5 combines with J gene TRBJ2-2; D perhaps matches TRBD1 (5 bases). The V gene's germline CDR1 is MNHEY and CDR2 SVGAGI. The CDR3 is made up of 13 amino acids. The ends were cut back, 2 bases at V and 6 bases at J, with 7 bases in the middle. This chain's CDR3 is CASSYEQAGELFF. The CDR3 nucleotides are TGTGCCAGCAGTTACGAACAGGCCGGGGAGCTGTTTTTT.

V gene TRBV6-2 or TRBV6-3 combines with J gene TRBJ1-2; D may be TRBD1 (5 bases). Germline lookup yields CDR1 MNHEY and CDR2 SVGEGT. The CDR3 loop spans 13 amino acids. V lost 5 bases, J lost 8 bases, and 15 bases lay in between. The CDR3 coding sequence is TGTGCCAGCAGTGACGGACACCATCGGGGCTACACCTTC. This gives the protein CASSDGHHRGYTF.

This clonotype was recorded many times. The gene calls are TRBV4-2 and TRBJ2-7; 11 bases match TRBD2. CDR3 length: 16 amino acids. CDR1 is LGHNA and CDR2 is YNFKEQ in the germline V gene. Trimming took 3 bases from V and 6 from J; bases not matched to a gene: 10. The CDR3 DNA reads as TGTGCCAGCAGCCACGCTCCTAGCGGGAGGTTCAGCGAGCAGTACTTC. Its translation is CASSHAPSGRFSEQYF.

This clonotype was detected ten times or more. The rearrangement joins TRBV7-8 to TRBJ1-3; D possibly corresponds to TRBD1 (5 bases). V dropped 7 bases and J dropped 4 bases, with 11 bases sitting between them. The CDR3 spans 13 residues. Germline CDR1 and CDR2: SGHVS and FQNEAQ. The CDR3 region is CASNKGLGNTIYF. The DNA of the CDR3 is TGTGCCAGCAACAAGGGGCTAGGAAACACCATATATTTT. Together with reference TRBV7-8 and TRBJ1-3, the CDR3 gives the full variable domain: GAGVSQSPRYKVAKRGQDVALRCDPISGHVSLFWYQQALGQGPEFLTYFQNEAQLDKSGLPSDRFFAERPEGSVSTLKIQRTQQEDSAVYLCASNKGLGNTIYFGEGSWLTVV.

The chain has TRBV7-9 and TRBJ1-4; D is undetermined. The CDR3 extends over 13 amino acids. In germline, CDR1 is SEHNR, CDR2 FQNEAQ (reference sequence). V was clipped by 1 base and J by 7 bases, with 7 bases between them. The CDR3 bases are TGTGCCAGCAGCTTAGGGATTGGTGAAAAACTGTTTTTT. This codes for CASSLGIGEKLFF.

This clonotype was picked up many times. The rearrangement uses TRBV7-6 and TRBJ1-2; maybe TRBD1 (6 bases). V lost 2 bases and J 4 bases, leaving 11 bases between the germline ends. Germline V gives CDR1 SGHVS, CDR2 FNYEAQ. The CDR3 has 14 residues. CDR3 amino acids: CASSLSTGSYGYTF. CDR3 DNA: TGTGCCAGCAGCTTAAGTACAGGGAGCTATGGCTACACCTTC.

Many counts were recorded for this clonotype. The DNA for the CDR3 is TGTGCCAGCAGTTTGGGGGAGTTAGGGCAGTACTTC. As protein: CASSLGELGQYF. This chain links TRBV28 with TRBJ2-7; D assignment may be TRBD1 or TRBD2 (5 bases each). V dropped 3 bases and J dropped 9 bases, with 12 bases sitting between them. There are 12 residues in the CDR3. Germline CDR1 is MDHEN and CDR2 is SYDVKM.

The chain recombines TRBV11-1 with TRBJ1-1, with 8 positions matching TRBD1. V shed 4 bases, J shed 3 bases, and the junction held 16 bases outside the gene matches. This CDR3 contains 18 residues. Germline CDR1 is SGHAT and CDR2 is FQDESV (reference sequence). The CDR3 DNA follows: TGTGCCAGCAGCTCCCGACAGGGGCCGGTAAGAAAAGACACTGAAGCTTTCTTT. Amino acid sequence: CASSSRQGPVRKDTEAFF.

With respect to this clonotype: This could be a read error, since a much larger clone is one nucleotide away. The chain links TRBV28 to TRBJ1-6; D uncertain. Looked up from germline, CDR1 is MDHEN and CDR2 is SYDVKM. This CDR3 comprises 14 residues. The CDR3 region has the DNA TGTGCCGGCAGCGTCTTCCCTAGACCGGGATATCTCCACTTT. This gives the protein CAGSVFPRPGYLHF.